This T cell receptor beta chain was retrieved from a study of T cells after posttransplantation cyclophosphamide. Study outcomes and limitations: Recipient CMV seropositivity and CMV reactivation strongly tracked TRB clonality. Blood and skin or GI T cell repertoires showed limited TRB overlap.

Some clones are missing from TCRdb's copy, which holds only in-frame ones; the method was immunoSEQ multiplex PCR. The sample records some 34,000 clones, roughly 78% being singletons. Cyclophosphamide on days +3 and +4 followed busulfan-fludarabine conditioning and a marrow graft. As to this clone: Its antigen is unknown.

Specimen: CD4+ T cells sorted from blood, collected 1,800 to 2,000 days after a stem cell transplant with posttransplant cyclophosphamide. This TCR was sampled from a female patient in her thirties or forties who received an allogeneic stem cell transplant from a related donor, was CMV-positive, and had no GVHD. Part of the T cells may come from the graft donor.

In nucleotides, the CDR3 is TGTGCCATCAGTGGAACAGGCACAGATACGCAGTATTTT. This gives the protein CAISGTGTDTQYF. The chain employs TRBV10-3 and TRBJ2-3; the D is unclear. CDR3 length: 13 amino acids. The V and J ends lost 4 bases and 1 base respectively, with 6 bases between them. CDR1 ENHRY and CDR2 SYGVKD come from the germline V gene.